This T cell receptor (beta chain) derives from a study of spatial heterogeneity in lung cancer (dated by TCRdb to the late 2010s). General notes on the study: More beta-chain than alpha-chain transcripts were consistently detected, likely reflecting higher beta-chain transcript abundance. In the raw uncorrected reads, each unique combination of TCR and UMI appeared more than ten times on average. TCR alpha and beta repertoires were quantitatively compared across multiple tumor regions, matched nontumor lung and blood in non-small cell lung cancer. TCR repertoire features were related to nonsynonymous mutation counts determined by whole-exome sequencing of tumor tissue. Both alpha and beta chains were TCR-sequenced in samples taken at surgery, namely 220 tumor regions, 62 to 70 matched nontumor lung samples and 55 to 60 PBMC samples. General study outcomes and caveats: Confirming at a functional level the hypothesis that regional TCRs recognize regional mutations was considered to require additional single-cell paired TCR alpha and beta sequencing. Ubiquitous expanded tumor TCRs showed up in blood more often at tumor resection than at routine follow-up.

Explained via the paper, the time point label denotes: sample taken at primary tumor resection. Whole RNA extracted from tumor and nontumor lung tissue, or from cryopreserved PBMC samples, was used for TCR sequencing without cell sorting. Donors were under 95 patients with early-stage, untreated non-small cell lung cancer from the lung TRACERx cohort. Only patients with enough RNA available from two or more tumor regions were chosen for TCR sequencing. This clonotype was detected only a few times. Its antigen is unknown. Base qualities were left out, and no much larger clone turns up one base away. Counted from cysteine to phenylalanine, this CDR3 has 20 amino acids. The kept DNA is CDR3 alone, 60 bases in frame from the first base. CDR1 MNHEY and CDR2 SVGEGT are derived from the germline V gene. Here V drops 0 bases and J drops 3 bases, and the junction holds 19 bases not matched to any gene. The library came from 5' RACE. Sequencing instrument: NextSeq 500. In the TCR library protocol, a unique molecular identifier was attached to each TCR cDNA molecule so that PCR and sequencing errors could be corrected. The paper's data handling went like this. Decombinator tools were used for TCR identification, UMI-based error correction and CDR3 extraction. Expanded TCRs were defined as those above a frequency of 2 per 1,000, corresponding to the top 1% of the tumor frequency distribution. Renyi diversity was calculated using the R vegan package after each repertoire was subsampled 100 times to 5,000 TCRs. CDR3 similarity networks were constructed using string-kernel similarity of amino acid triplets, with links drawn between CDR3s whose pairwise similarity was above 0.82. TCRdb passed the public sequencing reads through fastp at Q25 and MiXCR, retaining productive beta sequences. Rows are combined by CDR3 protein, so each entry shows the most common genes and DNA. The V and J calls, along with clone size, are taken from TCRdb and not from the paper's own processing. The sample table lists about 50,000 distinct CDR3 sequences, 7.6% of them with a count of one. Around an eighth of the sample rests with the top ten.

This receptor was obtained from a female donor with early-stage non-small cell lung cancer. The chain is made from TRBV6-2 or TRBV6-3 and TRBJ1-1; the junction holds 7 bases that match TRBD1. This sample comprised PBMCs, obtained at surgery. The CDR3 corresponds to CASSYSPLQQGPHRYTEAFF. The nucleotide sequence reads as follows: TGTGCCAGCAGTTACTCGCCCCTGCAACAGGGGCCCCATAGGTACACTGAAGCTTTCTTT.